This TCR beta chain was recorded in a study of beta chain features in type 1 diabetes. Whole-study results and caveats: In the patient group, naive, central memory and Treg TCRB repertoires seemed more alike than in the healthy donor group. Among patients with Type 1 diabetes, TCRB CDR3s were moderately but significantly shorter in every one of the four CD4+ subsets.

The CDR3 runs 17 residues. V trimming: 3 bases; J trimming: 0 bases; junction bases outside the gene matches: 5. Germline V gene data show CDR1 as SGHVS and CDR2 as FQNEAQ. For this clone: The antigen is unknown.

Sequenced material consisted of expressed TCRB transcripts (all of the isolated RNA was reverse transcribed). Method: immunoSEQ multiplex PCR; TCRdb's copy keeps in-frame clones and lacks some. The table lists 300,000 to 400,000 clones, around 13% of them singletons. Purity exceeding 95% was reached by all sorted populations. The chain links TRBV7-8 to TRBJ2-7; 13 nucleotides match TRBD2. This receptor was taken from a man between 18 and 29 years old in good health. The sample consisted of naive CD4+ T cells from blood. In DNA, the CDR3 is TGTGCCAGCAGCTTTGGACTAGCGGGAGTGAACTCCTACGAGCAGTACTTC. This translates into CASSFGLAGVNSYEQYF.